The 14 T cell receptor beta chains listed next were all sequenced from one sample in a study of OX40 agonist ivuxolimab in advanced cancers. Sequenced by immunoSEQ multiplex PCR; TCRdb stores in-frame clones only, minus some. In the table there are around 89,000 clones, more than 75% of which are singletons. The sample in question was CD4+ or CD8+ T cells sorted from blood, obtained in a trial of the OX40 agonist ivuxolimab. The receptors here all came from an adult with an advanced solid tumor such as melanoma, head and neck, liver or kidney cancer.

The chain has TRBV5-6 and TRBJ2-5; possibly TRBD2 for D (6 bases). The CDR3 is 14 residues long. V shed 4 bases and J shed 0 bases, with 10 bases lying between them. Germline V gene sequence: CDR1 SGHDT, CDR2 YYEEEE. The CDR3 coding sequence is TGTGCCAGCAGCGGCAGGGACTACCAAGAGACCCAGTACTTC. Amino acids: CASSGRDYQETQYF.

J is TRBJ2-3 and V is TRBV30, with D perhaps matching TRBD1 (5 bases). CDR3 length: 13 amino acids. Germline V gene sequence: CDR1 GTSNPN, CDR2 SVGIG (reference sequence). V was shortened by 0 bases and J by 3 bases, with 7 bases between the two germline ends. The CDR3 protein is CAWSVPGTDTQYF. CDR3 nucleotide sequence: TGTGCCTGGAGTGTGCCAGGGACAGATACGCAGTATTTT.

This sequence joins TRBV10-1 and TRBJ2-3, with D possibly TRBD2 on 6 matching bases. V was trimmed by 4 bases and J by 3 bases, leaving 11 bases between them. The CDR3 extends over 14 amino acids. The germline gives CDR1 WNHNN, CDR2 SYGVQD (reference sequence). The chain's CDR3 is CASSGGDGTDTQYF. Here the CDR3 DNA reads TGCGCCAGCAGTGGGGGGGACGGGACAGATACGCAGTATTTT.

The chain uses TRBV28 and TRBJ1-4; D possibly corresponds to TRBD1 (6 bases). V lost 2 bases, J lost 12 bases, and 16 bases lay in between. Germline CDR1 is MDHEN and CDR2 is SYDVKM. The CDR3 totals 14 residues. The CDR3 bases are TGTGCCAGCAGTTTAACCTGGACAGCAAGAGAACTGTTTTTT. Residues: CASSLTWTARELFF.

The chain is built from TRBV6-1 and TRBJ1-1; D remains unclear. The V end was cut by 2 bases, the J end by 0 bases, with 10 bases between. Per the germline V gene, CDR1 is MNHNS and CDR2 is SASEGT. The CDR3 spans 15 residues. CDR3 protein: CASSEHSSLNTEAFF. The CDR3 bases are TGTGCCAGCAGTGAACACAGCAGTTTGAACACTGAAGCTTTCTTT.

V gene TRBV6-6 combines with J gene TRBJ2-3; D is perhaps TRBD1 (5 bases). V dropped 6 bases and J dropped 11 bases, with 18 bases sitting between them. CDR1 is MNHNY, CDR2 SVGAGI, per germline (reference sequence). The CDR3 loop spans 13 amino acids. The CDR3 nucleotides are TGTGCCAGCAGCTCCCGACAGCCCGGTAGGCAGTATTTT. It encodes CASSSRQPGRQYF.

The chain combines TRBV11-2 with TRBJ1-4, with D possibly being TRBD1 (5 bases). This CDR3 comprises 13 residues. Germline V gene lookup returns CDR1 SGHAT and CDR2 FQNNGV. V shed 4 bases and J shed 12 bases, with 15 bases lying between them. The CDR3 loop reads CASSSSEGLELFF. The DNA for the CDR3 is TGTGCCAGCAGCTCATCCGAGGGGCTGGAACTGTTTTTT.

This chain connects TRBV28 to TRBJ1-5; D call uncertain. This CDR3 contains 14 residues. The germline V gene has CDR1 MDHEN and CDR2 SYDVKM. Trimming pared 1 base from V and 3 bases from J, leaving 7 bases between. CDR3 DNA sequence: TGTGCCAGCAGTTTATCACAGATCAATCAGCCCCAGCATTTT. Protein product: CASSLSQINQPQHF.

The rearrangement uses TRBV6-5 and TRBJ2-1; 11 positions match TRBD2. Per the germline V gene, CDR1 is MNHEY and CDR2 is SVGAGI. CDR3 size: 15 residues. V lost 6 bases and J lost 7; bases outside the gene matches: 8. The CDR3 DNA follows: TGTGCCAGCAGGCCTCTAGCGGGAGGAGGGAATGAGCAGTTCTTC. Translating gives CASRPLAGGGNEQFF.

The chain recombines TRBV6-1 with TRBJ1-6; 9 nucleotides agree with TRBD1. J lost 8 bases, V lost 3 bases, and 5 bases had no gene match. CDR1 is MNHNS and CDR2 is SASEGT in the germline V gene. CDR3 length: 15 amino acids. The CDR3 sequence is CASSEYWTGDSPLHF. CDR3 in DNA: TGTGCCAGCAGTGAGTACTGGACAGGGGATTCACCCCTCCACTTT.

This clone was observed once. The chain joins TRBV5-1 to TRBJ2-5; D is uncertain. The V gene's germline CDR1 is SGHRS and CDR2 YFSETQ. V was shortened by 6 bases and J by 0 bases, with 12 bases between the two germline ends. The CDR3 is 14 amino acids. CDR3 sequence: CASTTSGDQETQYF. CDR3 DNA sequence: TGCGCCAGCACGACGAGTGGGGACCAAGAGACCCAGTACTTC.

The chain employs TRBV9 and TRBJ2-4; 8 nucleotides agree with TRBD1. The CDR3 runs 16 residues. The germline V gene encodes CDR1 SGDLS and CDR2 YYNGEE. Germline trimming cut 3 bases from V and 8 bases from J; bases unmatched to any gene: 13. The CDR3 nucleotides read TGTGCCAGCAGCGCGAGGACAGGGACGTCAGGGGACATTCAGTACTTC. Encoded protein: CASSARTGTSGDIQYF.

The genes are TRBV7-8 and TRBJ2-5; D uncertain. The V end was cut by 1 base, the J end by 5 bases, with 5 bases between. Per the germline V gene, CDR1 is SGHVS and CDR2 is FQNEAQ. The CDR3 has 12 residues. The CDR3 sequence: CASSLVLETQYF. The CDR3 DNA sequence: TGTGCCAGCAGCTTAGTGTTGGAGACCCAGTACTTC.

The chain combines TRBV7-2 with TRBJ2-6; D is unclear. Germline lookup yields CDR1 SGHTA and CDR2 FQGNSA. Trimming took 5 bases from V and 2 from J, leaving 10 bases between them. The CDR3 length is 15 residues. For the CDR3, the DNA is TGTGCCAGCAGCCCCCCGCGGCCTGGGGCCAACGTCCTGACTTTC. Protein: CASSPPRPGANVLTF.